The source of this TCR beta chain is a study of T cell responses to AZD1222 COVID-19 vaccine. V lost 1 base and J 1 base, leaving 11 bases between the germline ends. Germline CDR1 and CDR2: SGHAT and FQNNGV. CDR3 length: 16 amino acids. Profiled with immunoSEQ multiplex PCR; TCRdb holds only in-frame clones, not every one. This sample carries 150,000 to 200,000 clones, roughly nine tenths of them seen once, and the ten largest clones take about 3.5%. The chain joins TRBV11-2 to TRBJ2-1, with D uncertain. This TCR was recovered from an adult who received the AZD1222 COVID-19 vaccine. Material: peripheral blood, obtained 28 days after the second AZD1222 dose. The CDR3 sequence is CASSLGQWVSYNEQFF. Here the CDR3 DNA reads TGTGCCAGCAGCTTAGGTCAGTGGGTTTCCTACAATGAGCAGTTCTTC.